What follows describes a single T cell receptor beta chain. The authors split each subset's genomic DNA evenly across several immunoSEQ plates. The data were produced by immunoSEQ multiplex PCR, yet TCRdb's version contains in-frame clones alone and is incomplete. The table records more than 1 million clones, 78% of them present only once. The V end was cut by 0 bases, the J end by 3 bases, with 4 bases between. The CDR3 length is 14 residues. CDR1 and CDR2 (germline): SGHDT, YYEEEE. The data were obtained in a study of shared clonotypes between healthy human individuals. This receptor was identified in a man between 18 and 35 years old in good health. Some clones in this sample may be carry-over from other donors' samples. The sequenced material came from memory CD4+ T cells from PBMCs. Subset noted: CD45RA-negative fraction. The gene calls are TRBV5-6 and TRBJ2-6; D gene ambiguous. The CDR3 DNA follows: TGTGCCAGCAGCTTGGGGGATGGGGCCAACGTCCTGACTTTC. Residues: CASSLGDGANVLTF.